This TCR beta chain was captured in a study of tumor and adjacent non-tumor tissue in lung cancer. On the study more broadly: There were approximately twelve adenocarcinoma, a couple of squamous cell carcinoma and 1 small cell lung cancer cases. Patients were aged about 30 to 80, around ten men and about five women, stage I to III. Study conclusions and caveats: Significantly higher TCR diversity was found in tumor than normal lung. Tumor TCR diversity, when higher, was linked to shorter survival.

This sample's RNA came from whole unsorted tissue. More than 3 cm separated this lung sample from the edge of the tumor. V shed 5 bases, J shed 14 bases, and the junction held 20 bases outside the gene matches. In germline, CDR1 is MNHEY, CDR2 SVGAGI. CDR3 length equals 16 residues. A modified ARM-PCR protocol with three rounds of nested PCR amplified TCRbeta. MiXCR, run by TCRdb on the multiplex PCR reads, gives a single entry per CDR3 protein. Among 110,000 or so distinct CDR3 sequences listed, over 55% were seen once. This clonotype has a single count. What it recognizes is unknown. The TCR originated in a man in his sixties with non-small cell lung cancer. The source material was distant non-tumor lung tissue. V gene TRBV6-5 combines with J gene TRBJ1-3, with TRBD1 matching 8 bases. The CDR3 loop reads CASSRILQGAGNPVYF. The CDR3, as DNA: TGTGCCAGCAGTAGAATACTCCAGGGGGCTGGAAACCCCGTATATTTT.